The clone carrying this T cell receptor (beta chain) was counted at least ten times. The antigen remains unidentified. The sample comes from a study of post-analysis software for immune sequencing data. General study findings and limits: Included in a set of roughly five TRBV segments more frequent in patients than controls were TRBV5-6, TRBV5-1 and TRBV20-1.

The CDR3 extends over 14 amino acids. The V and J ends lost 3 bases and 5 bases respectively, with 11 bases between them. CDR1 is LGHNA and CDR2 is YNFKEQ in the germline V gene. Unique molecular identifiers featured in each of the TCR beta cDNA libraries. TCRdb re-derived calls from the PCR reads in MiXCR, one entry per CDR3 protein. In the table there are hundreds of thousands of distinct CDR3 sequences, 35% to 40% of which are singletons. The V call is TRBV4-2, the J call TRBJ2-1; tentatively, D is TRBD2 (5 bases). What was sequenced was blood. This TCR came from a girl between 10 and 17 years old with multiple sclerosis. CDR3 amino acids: CASSHGLANNEQFF. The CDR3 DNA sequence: TGTGCCAGCAGCCATGGGCTAGCTAACAATGAGCAGTTCTTC.